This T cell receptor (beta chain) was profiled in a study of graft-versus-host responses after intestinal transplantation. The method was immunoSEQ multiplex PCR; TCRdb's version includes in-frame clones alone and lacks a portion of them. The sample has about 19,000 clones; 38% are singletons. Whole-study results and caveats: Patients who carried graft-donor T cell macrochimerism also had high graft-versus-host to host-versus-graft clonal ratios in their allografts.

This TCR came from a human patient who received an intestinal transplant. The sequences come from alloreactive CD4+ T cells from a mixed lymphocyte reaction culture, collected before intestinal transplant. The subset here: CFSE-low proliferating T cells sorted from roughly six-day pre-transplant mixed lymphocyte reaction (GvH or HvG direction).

CDR3 sequence reads: CASSITSGSSYEQYF. For the CDR3, the DNA is TGTGCCAGCAGCATTACTAGCGGGAGCTCCTACGAGCAGTACTTC. The rearrangement joins TRBV5-4 to TRBJ2-7; 11 nucleotides agree with TRBD2. The germline V gene encodes CDR1 SGHNT and CDR2 YYREEE (reference sequence). This CDR3 has 15 residues. With 4 bases clipped from V and 0 bases from J, the junction kept 3 bases outside the gene matches.